This T cell receptor beta chain was sequenced for a study of T cell repertoires in cytomegalovirus infection. About this clonotype itself: Its antigen is unidentified.

V was pared by 1 base and J by 0 bases, with 14 bases between. The CDR3 consists of 17 residues. Germline CDR1 and CDR2: SGHVS and FQNEAQ. TCRdb fed the reads into MiXCR, producing one record per CDR3 protein. The profile shows some 800,000 distinct CDR3 sequences, 25% to 30% of them singletons. The chain links TRBV7-8 to TRBJ2-3; D may match TRBD1 or TRBD2 (6 bases each). This receptor was identified in a human donor in good health (CMV status not recorded). Some clones in this sample may be carry-over from other donors' samples. The sample consisted of cultured CD8+ T cells from PBMCs, taken from culture after CMV antigen stimulation. Here the CDR3 reads CASSLEGGYQSTDTQYF. The CDR3 nucleotides are TGTGCCAGCAGCTTAGAGGGGGGCTACCAAAGCACAGATACGCAGTATTTT.